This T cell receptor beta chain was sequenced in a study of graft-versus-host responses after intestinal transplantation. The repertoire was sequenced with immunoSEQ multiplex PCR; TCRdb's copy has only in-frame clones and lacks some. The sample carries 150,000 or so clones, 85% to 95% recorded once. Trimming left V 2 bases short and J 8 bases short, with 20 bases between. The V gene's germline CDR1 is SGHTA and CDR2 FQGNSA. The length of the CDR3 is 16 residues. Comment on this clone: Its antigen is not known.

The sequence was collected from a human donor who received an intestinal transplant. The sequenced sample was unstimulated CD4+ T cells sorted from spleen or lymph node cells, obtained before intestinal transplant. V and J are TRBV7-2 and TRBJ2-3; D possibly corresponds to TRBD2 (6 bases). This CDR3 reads CASSLYASAAWGTQYF. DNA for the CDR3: TGTGCCAGCAGCTTATATGCTAGCGCGGCATGGGGTACGCAGTATTTT.